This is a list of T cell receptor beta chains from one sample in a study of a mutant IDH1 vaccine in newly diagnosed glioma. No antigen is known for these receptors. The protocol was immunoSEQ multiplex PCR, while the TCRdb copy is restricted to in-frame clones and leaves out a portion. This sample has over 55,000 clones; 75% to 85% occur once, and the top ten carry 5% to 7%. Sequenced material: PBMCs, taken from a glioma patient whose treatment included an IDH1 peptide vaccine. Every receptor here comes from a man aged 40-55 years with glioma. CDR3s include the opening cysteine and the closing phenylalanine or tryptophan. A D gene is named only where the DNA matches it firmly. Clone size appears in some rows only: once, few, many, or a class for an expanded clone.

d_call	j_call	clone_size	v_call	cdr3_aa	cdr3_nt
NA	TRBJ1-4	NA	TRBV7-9	CASSLGAGVTSREKLFF	TGTGCCAGCAGCTTAGGGGCCGGGGTTACGTCTCGGGAAAAACTGTTTTTT
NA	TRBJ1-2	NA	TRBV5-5	CASSSGLGLYGYTF	TGTGCCAGCAGCTCAGGGCTGGGGCTCTATGGCTACACCTTC
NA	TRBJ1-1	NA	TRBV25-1	CASSSLTEAFF	TGTGCCAGCAGCTCCCTCACTGAAGCTTTCTTT
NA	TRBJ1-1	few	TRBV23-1	CASTLYQAFF	TGCGCCAGCACCCTTTATCAGGCTTTCTTT
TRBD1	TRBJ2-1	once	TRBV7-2	CASSFTRWTGNEQFF	TGTGCCAGCAGCTTCACCCGGTGGACAGGCAATGAGCAGTTCTTC
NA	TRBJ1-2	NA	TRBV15	CATSRGGDRRGYTF	TGTGCCACCAGCAGAGGTGGGGATCGGAGAGGCTACACCTTC
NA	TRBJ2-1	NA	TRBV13	CASSRGLDSNEQFF	TGTGCCAGCAGCCGGGGCCTCGACAGCAATGAGCAGTTCTTC
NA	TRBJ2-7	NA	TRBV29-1	CSVEGKTGYEQYF	TGCAGCGTTGAAGGGAAGACGGGCTACGAGCAGTACTTC
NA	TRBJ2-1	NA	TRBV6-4	CASSTVGEAYNEQFF	TGTGCCAGCAGTACGGTCGGGGAAGCCTACAATGAGCAGTTCTTC
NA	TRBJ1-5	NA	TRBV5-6	CASSVRTTPNQPQHF	TGTGCCAGCAGCGTCCGGACAACCCCCAATCAGCCCCAGCATTTT
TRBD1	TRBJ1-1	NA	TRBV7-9	CASSLGGTENTEAFF	TGTGCCAGCAGCTTAGGCGGGACAGAGAACACTGAAGCTTTCTTT
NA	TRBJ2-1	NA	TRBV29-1	CSVLRASYYNEQFF	TGCAGCGTCCTCCGGGCCAGCTACTACAATGAGCAGTTCTTC
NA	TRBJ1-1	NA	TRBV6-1	CASSVQTLNTEAFF	TGTGCCAGCAGTGTACAGACTTTGAACACTGAAGCTTTCTTT
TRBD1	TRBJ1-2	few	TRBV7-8	CASSLGIQGAKDYGYTF	TGTGCCAGCAGCTTAGGGATACAGGGGGCTAAGGACTATGGCTACACCTTC
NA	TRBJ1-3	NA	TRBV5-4	CASSSTDSGNTIYF	TGTGCCAGCAGCTCGACAGACTCTGGAAACACCATATATTTT
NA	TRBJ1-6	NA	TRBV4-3	CASSQERVGGRSPLHF	TGCGCCAGCAGCCAAGAGAGGGTGGGAGGGCGCTCACCCCTCCACTTT
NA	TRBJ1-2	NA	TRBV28	CASSLFSMGYTF	TGTGCCAGCAGTTTGTTCAGTATGGGCTACACCTTC
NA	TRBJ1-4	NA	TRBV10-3	CAITEDGGELFF	TGTGCCATCACAGAGGATGGGGGAGAACTGTTTTTT
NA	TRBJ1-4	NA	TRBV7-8	CASSRDTGYEKLFF	TGTGCCAGCAGCCGGGACACCGGATATGAAAAACTGTTTTTT
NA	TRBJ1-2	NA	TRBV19	CASSSQRGSGNTF	TGTGCCAGTAGTAGCCAACGGGGATCCGGGAACACCTTC
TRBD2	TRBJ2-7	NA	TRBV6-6	CASSGTSGAYEQYF	TGTGCCAGCAGTGGGACTAGCGGGGCCTACGAGCAGTACTTC
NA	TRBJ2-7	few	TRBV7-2	CASSSSWGATYEQYF	TGTGCCAGCAGCTCCTCTTGGGGGGCGACCTACGAGCAGTACTTC
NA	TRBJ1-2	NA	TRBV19	CASSKRAGDNYGYTF	TGTGCCAGTAGTAAAAGGGCTGGTGATAACTATGGCTACACCTTC
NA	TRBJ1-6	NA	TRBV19	CASSIIGYNSPLHF	TGTGCCAGTAGTATTATCGGTTATAATTCACCCCTCCACTTT
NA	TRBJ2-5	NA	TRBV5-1	CASSSIGYQETQYF	TGCGCCAGCAGCTCCATAGGGTACCAAGAGACCCAGTACTTC
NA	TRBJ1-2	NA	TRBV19	CASSIATNGYTF	TGTGCCAGTAGTATCGCTACCAATGGCTACACCTTC
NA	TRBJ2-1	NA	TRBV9	CASSLTPGSGNEQFF	TGTGCCAGCAGCCTCACCCCGGGCTCCGGCAATGAGCAGTTCTTC
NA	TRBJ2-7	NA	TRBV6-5	CASSYAQIPYEQYF	TGTGCCAGCAGTTACGCGCAAATCCCCTACGAGCAGTACTTC
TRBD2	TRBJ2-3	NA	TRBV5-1	CASSDPPGLADRTDTQYF	TGCGCCAGCAGCGACCCCCCTGGACTAGCGGACCGCACAGATACGCAGTATTTT
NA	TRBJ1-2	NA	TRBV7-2	CASSLNDEGLNGYTF	TGTGCCAGCAGCTTAAACGATGAGGGGTTAAATGGCTACACCTTC
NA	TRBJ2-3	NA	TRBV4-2	CASSQGVATDTQYF	TGTGCCAGCAGCCAAGGTGTGGCCACAGATACGCAGTATTTT
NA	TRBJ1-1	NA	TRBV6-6	CASLQGNTEAFF	TGTGCCAGCCTTCAGGGGAACACTGAAGCTTTCTTT
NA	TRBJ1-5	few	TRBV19	CASSPTETGDAQPQHF	TGTGCCAGTAGCCCGACCGAAACGGGGGACGCTCAGCCCCAGCATTTT
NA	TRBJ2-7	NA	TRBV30	CAWSLLRSSYEQYF	TGTGCCTGGAGCCTCCTTAGGAGCTCCTACGAGCAGTACTTC
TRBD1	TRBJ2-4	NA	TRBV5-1	CASSRGSLTGGIAKNIQYF	TGCGCCAGCAGCCGGGGAAGCCTGACAGGGGGCATTGCCAAAAACATTCAGTACTTC
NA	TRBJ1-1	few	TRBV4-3	CASSQDVFINTEAFF	TGCGCCAGCAGCCAAGACGTCTTTATCAACACTGAAGCTTTCTTT
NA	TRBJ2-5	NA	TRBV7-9	CASSLGSQGGETQYF	TGTGCCAGCAGCTTAGGATCTCAGGGAGGAGAGACCCAGTACTTC
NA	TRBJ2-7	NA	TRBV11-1	CASSFLSSAGAPYEQYF	TGTGCCAGCAGCTTTCTAAGTTCGGCAGGGGCCCCCTACGAGCAGTACTTC
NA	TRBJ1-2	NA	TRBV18	CASSPTKGGYDGYTF	TGTGCCAGCTCACCAACAAAAGGGGGGTACGATGGCTACACCTTC
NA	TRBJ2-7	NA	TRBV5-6	CASSPPRAGYTYEQYF	TGTGCCAGCAGCCCGCCTCGTGCGGGGTACACCTACGAGCAGTACTTC